A single sample is the source of the 30 T cell receptor beta chains below, sequenced in a study of control samples from healthy donors and cancer patients. TCRdb keeps only in-frame clones here, not all; method: immunoSEQ multiplex PCR. This table holds roughly 100,000 clones, roughly 91% found once. Sequences were obtained from PBMCs. Receptors were obtained from a man in his 60s with lung cancer.

The genes are TRBV5-5 and TRBJ1-1; the D gene is possibly TRBD1 (5 bases). This CDR3 is built from 17 residues. Germline CDR1 and CDR2: SGHKS and YYEKEE (reference sequence). The V end lost 4 bases, the J end lost 0 bases, and 19 bases lay between the germline ends. CDR3: CASSPSGRDHMNTEAFF. The DNA for the CDR3 is TGTGCCAGCAGCCCCTCGGGGAGGGACCACATGAACACTGAAGCTTTCTTT.

V gene TRBV6-2 or TRBV6-3 combines with J gene TRBJ2-5; TRBD2 matches 8 bases. Germline lookup yields CDR1 MNHEY and CDR2 SVGEGT. With V trimmed by 0 bases and J by 2 bases, 2 bases remained unmatched. The CDR3 loop spans 15 amino acids. DNA of the CDR3: TGTGCCAGCAGTTACTCCGCGGGGGGACAAGAGACCCAGTACTTC. Amino acids: CASSYSAGGQETQYF.

The chain has TRBV12-3 or TRBV12-4 and TRBJ2-1, with 8 bases lining up with TRBD2. V was clipped by 4 bases and J by 8 bases; unmatched bases: 1. The CDR3 runs to 12 residues. CDR3 residues: CASSSGGDEQFF. The CDR3, as DNA: TGTGCCAGCAGTTCCGGGGGGGATGAGCAGTTCTTC.

The gene calls are TRBV18 and TRBJ1-4; D remains unclear. The V and J ends lost 3 bases and 4 bases respectively, with 9 bases between them. The germline gives CDR1 KGHSH, CDR2 LQKENI. CDR3 length: 14 residues. The CDR3 loop is CASSPPLSNEKLFF. CDR3 bases: TGTGCCAGCTCACCCCCCCTTAGTAATGAAAAACTGTTTTTT.

The gene calls are TRBV6-4 and TRBJ2-7; a possible D gene is TRBD1 (6 bases). The CDR3 consists of 14 residues. Germline V gene lookup returns CDR1 MRHNA and CDR2 SNTAGT. V was clipped by 0 bases and J by 4 bases, with 10 bases between them. The CDR3 DNA sequence: TGTGCCAGCAGTGACTCACCAGGGACATACGAGCAGTACGTC. Translation: CASSDSPGTYEQYV.

The V gene is TRBV10-3, the J gene TRBJ2-7, with 9 bases aligning to TRBD1. Germline loops: CDR1 ENHRY, CDR2 SYGVKD. The CDR3 extends over 14 amino acids. The V segment lost 4 bases and the J segment 2 bases; nucleotides outside the gene matches: 3. The DNA for the CDR3 is TGTGCCATCAGTGCCGGGACAGGGCCCTACGAGCAGTACGTC. Amino acid sequence: CAISAGTGPYEQYV.

The rearrangement uses TRBV12-3 or TRBV12-4 and TRBJ2-1, with TRBD1 matching 10 bases. V lost 10 bases and J lost 7; bases outside the gene matches: 7. The length of the CDR3 is 13 residues. CDR3 in amino acids: CATARDRGNEQFF. The CDR3 nucleotides are TGTGCCACTGCCCGGGACAGGGGAAATGAGCAGTTCTTC.

This rearrangement joins TRBV12-3 or TRBV12-4 to TRBJ1-1, with 7 bases identical to TRBD1. V was clipped by 5 bases and J by 6 bases; unmatched bases: 6. The CDR3 is 13 amino acids. The CDR3 DNA reads as TGTGCCAGCAGTATACAGGGGAGAGCTGAAGCTTTCTTT. This sequence encodes CASSIQGRAEAFF.

The chain links TRBV7-3 to TRBJ2-1, with 8 positions matching TRBD2. Germline V gene sequence: CDR1 SGHTA, CDR2 FQGTGA. The CDR3 covers 16 residues. With V trimmed by 2 bases and J by 7 bases, 10 bases remained unmatched. The CDR3 nucleotides are TGTGCCAGCAGCTTATACGGGGGGGCCTCTGAGAATGAGCAGTTCTTC. The encoded protein is CASSLYGGASENEQFF.

In this sample, this clone turned up once. The chain has TRBV18 and TRBJ2-3; D uncertain. CDR1 is KGHSH, CDR2 LQKENI, per germline. Trimming took off 3 bases at V and 5 bases at J, with 6 bases between the two ends. The CDR3 is 12 amino acids. The CDR3 sequence: CASSPPGDTQYF. The CDR3 nucleotides are TGTGCCAGCTCACCCCCCGGAGATACGCAGTATTTT.

A single count supports this clone. The chain carries TRBV24-1 and TRBJ1-1; no reliable D call. The V and J ends lost 9 bases and 1 base respectively, with 11 bases between them. This CDR3 is built from 13 residues. Germline values: CDR1 KGHDR, CDR2 SFDVKD. CDR3 protein: CATQASGNTEAFF. The CDR3 DNA is TGTGCCACCCAAGCCTCAGGGAACACTGAAGCTTTCTTT.

The table lists this clone with a few counts. The chain links TRBV18 to TRBJ2-7; 9 nucleotides line up with TRBD1. Trimming took 4 bases from V and 7 from J; bases not matched to a gene: 2. This CDR3 comprises 12 residues. Germline V gene sequence: CDR1 KGHSH, CDR2 LQKENI. The CDR3 DNA is TGTGCCAGCTCACTACAGGGGGCAGAGCAGTACGTC. It codes for CASSLQGAEQYV.

CDR3 DNA sequence: TGTGCCAGCAGTATGAGACTAGCGGGGGGGACAGATACGCAGTATTTT. Protein: CASSMRLAGGTDTQYF. The chain joins TRBV6-2 or TRBV6-3 to TRBJ2-3, with TRBD2 matching over 14 bases. Germline CDR1 reads MNHEY; CDR2 reads SVGEGT. V shed 5 bases, J shed 3 bases, and the junction held 4 bases outside the gene matches. This CDR3 comprises 16 residues.

The rearrangement links TRBV7-2 to TRBJ2-3, with D hard to call. Per germline, CDR1 SGHTA and CDR2 FQGNSA. This CDR3 contains 12 residues. Trimming took off 4 bases at V and 2 bases at J, with 4 bases between the two ends. As DNA, the CDR3 is TGTGCCAGCAGCTCTTACACAGATACGCAGTATTTT. Translated, it gives CASSSYTDTQYF.

The chain carries TRBV21-1 and TRBJ1-2; the table's D call TRBD1 went unverified against the DNA. TRBV21-1 represents a pseudogene. This CDR3 has 18 amino acids. The CDR3 loop reads CASSNSPQGQHANYGYTF. The CDR3 region has the DNA TGTGCCAGCAGCAATTCCCCCCAGGGGCAGCACGCTAACTATGGCTACACCTTC.

This rearrangement joins TRBV7-2 to TRBJ1-1; maybe TRBD1 (6 bases). Germline V gives CDR1 SGHTA, CDR2 FQGNSA. Between the trimmed V and J ends, which lost 4 bases and 4 bases, there was a span of 16 bases. The CDR3 covers 15 residues. Here the CDR3 reads CASSSRGGGSTEAFF. The CDR3 DNA reads TGTGCCAGCAGCTCCAGAGGGGGAGGTTCCACTGAAGCTTTCTTT.

V gene TRBV6-6 combines with J gene TRBJ2-3; D gene ambiguous. The length of the CDR3 is 11 residues. Germline V gene data show CDR1 as MNHNY and CDR2 as SVGAGI (reference sequence). V shed 0 bases and J shed 6 bases, with 1 base lying between them. The CDR3 loop is CASSYSDTQYF. The CDR3 region has the DNA TGTGCCAGCAGTTACTCGGATACGCAGTATTTT.

This clone came up a few times. V gene TRBV19 combines with J gene TRBJ1-1; a possible D gene is TRBD1 (5 bases). With 6 bases removed from V and 0 bases from J, the gap between germline ends came to 8 bases. The CDR3 consists of 13 residues. Germline V gene lookup returns CDR1 LNHDA and CDR2 SQIVND (reference sequence). The CDR3 coding sequence is TGTGCCAGTAGAAGGGGCATGAACACTGAAGCTTTCTTT. It is translated as CASRRGMNTEAFF.

This chain uses TRBV7-3 with TRBJ2-2; no clear D gene. Germline values: CDR1 SGHTA, CDR2 FQGTGA. V was trimmed by 1 base and J by 6 bases, leaving 3 bases between them. This CDR3 has 12 amino acids. CDR3 DNA: TGTGCCAGCAGCTTAATCCCCGGGGAGCTGTTTTTT. Its translation: CASSLIPGELFF.

By share of the sample, this clone is medium-sized (0.01 to 0.1%). The sample has other DNA sequences that encode this CDR3 too. V usage is TRBV5-1 and J usage is TRBJ2-7; D may be TRBD2 (6 bases). Germline assignment: CDR1 SGHRS and CDR2 YFSETQ. The CDR3 runs to 17 residues. Trimming shortened V by 0 bases and J by 1 base, and 17 bases separated the two germline ends. DNA of the CDR3: TGCGCCAGCAGCTTGGGGGTTGGCGGGGCCCTATCCTACGAGCAGTACTTC. Its protein product is CASSLGVGGALSYEQYF.

V and J are TRBV30 and TRBJ1-5; D is undetermined. V was shortened by 0 bases and J by 9 bases, with 9 bases between the two germline ends. CDR3 length: 12 residues. From germline, CDR1 is GTSNPN and CDR2 SVGIG (reference sequence). The CDR3 DNA is TGTGCCTGGAGTGTACAAGGGCGGCCCCAGCATTTT. Protein: CAWSVQGRPQHF.

The J gene is TRBJ1-3, the V gene TRBV7-9; D unclear. Germline V gene sequence: CDR1 SEHNR, CDR2 FQNEAQ (reference sequence). The CDR3 totals 14 residues. Trimming pared 5 bases from V and 4 bases from J, leaving 12 bases between. The CDR3 DNA is TGTGCCAGCAGCCACCGGGCCCTCGGAAACACCATATATTTT. Protein sequence: CASSHRALGNTIYF. The full variable domain, in which reference TRBV7-9 and TRBJ1-3 provide the parts outside the CDR3, is DTGVSQNPRHKITKRGQNVTFRCDPISEHNRLYWYRQTLGQGPEFLTYFQNEAQLEKSRLLSDRFSAERPKGSFSTLEIQRTEQGDSAMYLCASSHRALGNTIYFGEGSWLTVV.

This clone showed up just once. V is TRBV4-1 and J is TRBJ1-2; D not resolved. CDR3 size: 16 residues. The V end lost 0 bases, the J end lost 2 bases, and 13 bases lay between the germline ends. Per germline, CDR1 MGHRA and CDR2 YSYEKL. The CDR3 DNA reads TGCGCCAGCAGCCAAGATGTCGGGATAGAAAACTATGGCTACACCTTC. It translates to CASSQDVGIENYGYTF.

This rearrangement joins TRBV4-1 to TRBJ1-1; no clear D. Germline V gene lookup returns CDR1 MGHRA and CDR2 YSYEKL. The V end lost 1 base, the J end lost 0 bases, and 9 bases lay between the germline ends. The CDR3 runs 15 residues. In nucleotides, the CDR3 is TGCGCCAGCAGCCAAGTCAGCCATATGAACACTGAAGCTTTCTTT. It is translated as CASSQVSHMNTEAFF.

V and J are TRBV11-2 and TRBJ1-4, with D tentatively TRBD1 (5 bases). CDR3 length: 13 residues. Trimming removed 5 bases from V and 6 bases from J, with 10 bases in between. Germline V gene sequence: CDR1 SGHAT, CDR2 FQNNGV. The CDR3 DNA reads as TGTGCCAGCAGCCCCCAGGGATATGAAAAACTGTTTTTT. It yields the protein CASSPQGYEKLFF.

The V and J genes are TRBV4-1 and TRBJ1-6; no clear D gene. The CDR3 loop spans 13 amino acids. The germline CDR1 and CDR2 sequences are MGHRA and YSYEKL. Trimming took 0 bases from V and 7 from J, leaving 4 bases between them. The CDR3 sequence is CASSQDGNSPLHF. The CDR3 DNA follows: TGCGCCAGCAGCCAAGATGGGAATTCACCCCTCCACTTT.

This clone appeared once. The same CDR3 also results from other DNA sequences found in this sample. The rearrangement uses TRBV5-1 and TRBJ2-6; 7 bases are a match to TRBD1. The V gene's germline CDR1 is SGHRS and CDR2 YFSETQ. Trimming removed 4 bases from V and 4 bases from J; junction bases left unmatched: 5. The CDR3 is 15 amino acids. The DNA of the CDR3 is TGCGCCAGCAGCCTAACAGGGGCAGGGGCCAACGTCCTGACTTTC. Translating gives CASSLTGAGANVLTF.

This sequence joins TRBV9 and TRBJ2-3, with 11 bases fitting TRBD1. Germline trimming cut 0 bases from V and 2 bases from J; bases unmatched to any gene: 5. The CDR3 loop spans 17 amino acids. CDR1 and CDR2 from the germline V gene are SGDLS and YYNGEE. The CDR3 protein is CASSVGRTGGFTDTQYF. The DNA for the CDR3 is TGTGCCAGCAGCGTAGGGAGGACAGGGGGCTTCACAGATACGCAGTATTTT.

The chain couples TRBV11-2 to TRBJ1-6; D not certain. The CDR3 is made up of 17 amino acids. CDR1 is SGHAT and CDR2 is FQNNGV in the germline V gene. Between the trimmed V and J ends, which lost 5 bases and 10 bases, there was a span of 24 bases. The CDR3 sequence is CASSPTRGVFSYSPLHF. CDR3 in DNA: TGTGCCAGCAGCCCTACGCGGGGAGTATTTTCCTACTCACCCCTCCACTTT. Looking up the rest from reference TRBV11-2 and TRBJ1-6 gives the full variable domain: EAGVAQSPRYKIIEKRQSVAFWCNPISGHATLYWYQQILGQGPKLLIQFQNNGVVDDSQLPKDRFSAERLKGVDSTLKIQPAKLEDSAVYLCASSPTRGVFSYSPLHFGNGTRLTVT.

The chain combines TRBV9 with TRBJ2-1, with TRBD1 matching over 9 bases. The V segment lost 5 bases and the J segment 4 bases; nucleotides outside the gene matches: 7. This CDR3 comprises 15 residues. CDR1 and CDR2 (germline): SGDLS, YYNGEE. This chain's CDR3 is CASRDGTGLYNEQFF. The CDR3 nucleotides are TGTGCCAGCAGGGACGGGACAGGGCTTTACAATGAGCAGTTCTTC.